The 9 T cell receptor beta chains presented below share a single source sample, sequenced in a study of blood T cell repertoires in COVID-19. Assay: immunoSEQ multiplex PCR; the TCRdb copy retains only in-frame clones and omits some. The sample records approximately 280,000 clones, about 88% being singletons. Sequences were obtained from peripheral blood. These receptors came from a woman in her sixties or seventies with acute or convalescent COVID-19.

V and J are TRBV2 and TRBJ1-5; tentatively, D is TRBD1 (5 bases). Trimming shortened V by 8 bases and J by 11 bases, and 16 bases separated the two germline ends. The germline V gene encodes CDR1 SNHLY and CDR2 FYNNEI. This CDR3 has 12 amino acids. CDR3 nucleotide sequence: TGTGCCAGCTGCCAGGGTGATCCGTCCCAGCATTTT. It yields the protein CASCQGDPSQHF.

The chain carries TRBV6-2 or TRBV6-3 and TRBJ2-6; 7 positions agree with TRBD1. CDR1 is MNHEY, CDR2 SVGEGT, per germline. The CDR3 extends over 16 amino acids. After removal of 6 bases from V and 0 bases from J, the junction contained 5 bases not matched to a gene. CDR3 loop: CASSGTVLSGANVLTF. The CDR3 DNA is TGTGCCAGCAGCGGGACAGTTCTCTCTGGGGCCAACGTCCTGACTTTC.

This sequence joins TRBV4-1 and TRBJ2-5, with unresolved D. Trimming stripped 1 base from V and 4 bases from J, with 7 bases between. Germline assignment: CDR1 MGHRA and CDR2 YSYEKL. This CDR3 contains 13 residues. Here the CDR3 DNA reads TGCGCCAGCAGCCAAGCGGAGAGAGAGACCCAGTACTTC. Translation: CASSQAERETQYF.

This chain uses TRBV5-1 with TRBJ1-3; D gene ambiguous. V was shortened by 4 bases and J by 0 bases, with 5 bases between the two germline ends. CDR3 size: 13 residues. Germline V gene sequence: CDR1 SGHRS, CDR2 YFSETQ. In DNA, the CDR3 is TGCGCCAGCAGCCCTCGCTCTGGAAACACCATATATTTT. This sequence encodes CASSPRSGNTIYF.

V is TRBV3-1 (or the pseudogene TRBV3-2) and J is TRBJ2-7, with a weak D call TRBD1 (6 bases). This CDR3 comprises 11 residues. V lost 7 bases to trimming and J lost 3 bases, with 7 bases between them. Per germline, CDR1 LGHDT and CDR2 YNNKEL (reference sequence). The CDR3 protein is CASKGGYEQYF. In DNA form, the CDR3 reads TGTGCCAGCAAAGGGGGCTACGAGCAGTACTTC.

CDR3 region: CASSSLAYNEQFF. Here the CDR3 DNA reads TGTGCCAGCAGTTCACTAGCCTACAATGAGCAGTTCTTC. This rearrangement joins TRBV7-3 to TRBJ2-1, with D tentatively TRBD2 (5 bases). Trimming pared 6 bases from V and 2 bases from J, leaving 8 bases between. CDR3 size: 13 residues. The germline CDR1 and CDR2 sequences are SGHTA and FQGTGA.

CDR3 sequence: CASSLRVDQPQHF. The CDR3 DNA sequence: TGTGCCAGCAGTTTAAGAGTGGATCAGCCCCAGCATTTT. The gene calls are TRBV12-3 or TRBV12-4 and TRBJ1-5, with D hard to call. The CDR3 has 13 amino acids. V dropped 2 bases and J dropped 5 bases, with 7 bases sitting between them.

The chain couples TRBV7-6 to TRBJ1-1; tentatively, D is TRBD1 (5 bases). Trimming took off 5 bases at V and 5 bases at J, with 21 bases between the two ends. CDR3 length equals 16 residues. Germline V CDR1 and CDR2: SGHVS, FNYEAQ. CDR3 sequence reads: CASSTHRDGGRTEAFF. The CDR3 region has the DNA TGTGCCAGCAGCACGCACCGGGACGGCGGGAGGACTGAAGCTTTCTTT.

This sequence joins TRBV15 and TRBJ1-5, with TRBD1 matching 8 bases. J was trimmed by 2 bases and V by 1 base; bases with no gene match: 4. The germline V gene has CDR1 LNHNV and CDR2 YYDKDF (reference sequence). CDR3 size: 16 residues. The CDR3 coding sequence is TGTGCCACCAGCAGAGGACAGGGGTGGGGCAATCAGCCCCAGCATTTT. This gives the protein CATSRGQGWGNQPQHF.